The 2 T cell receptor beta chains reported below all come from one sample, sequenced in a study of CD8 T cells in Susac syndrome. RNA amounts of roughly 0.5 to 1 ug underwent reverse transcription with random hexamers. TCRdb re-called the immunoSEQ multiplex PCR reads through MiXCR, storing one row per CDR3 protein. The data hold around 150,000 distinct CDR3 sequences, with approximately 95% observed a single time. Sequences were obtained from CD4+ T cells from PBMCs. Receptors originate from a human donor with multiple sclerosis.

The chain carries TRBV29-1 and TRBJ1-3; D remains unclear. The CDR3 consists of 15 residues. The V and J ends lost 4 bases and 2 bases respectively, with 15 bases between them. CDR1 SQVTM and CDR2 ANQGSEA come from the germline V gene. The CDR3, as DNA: TGCAGCGTTGGTGGACGACTAGAAACTGGAAACACCATATATTTT. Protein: CSVGGRLETGNTIYF. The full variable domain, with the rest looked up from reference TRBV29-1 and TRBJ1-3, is SAVISQKPSRDICQRGTSLTIQCQVDSQVTMMFWYRQQPGQSLTLIATANQGSEATYESGFVIDKFPISRPNLTFSTLTVSNMSPEDSSIYLCSVGGRLETGNTIYFGEGSWLTVV.

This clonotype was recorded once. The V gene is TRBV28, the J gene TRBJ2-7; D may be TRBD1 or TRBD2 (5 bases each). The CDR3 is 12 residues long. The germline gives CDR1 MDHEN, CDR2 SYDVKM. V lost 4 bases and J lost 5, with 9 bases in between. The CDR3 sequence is CASSSLGDEQYF. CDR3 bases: TGTGCCAGCAGTTCACTAGGGGACGAGCAGTACTTC. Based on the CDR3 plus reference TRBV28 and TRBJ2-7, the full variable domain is DVKVTQSSRYLVKRTGEKVFLECVQDMDHENMFWYRQDPGLGLRLIYFSYDVKMKEKGDIPEGYSVSREKKERFSLILESASTNQTSMYLCASSSLGDEQYFGPGTRLTVT.